This TCR beta chain was recorded in a study of blood T cell repertoires in COVID-19. The repertoire was sequenced with immunoSEQ multiplex PCR; TCRdb's copy has only in-frame clones and lacks some. The table lists approximately 470,000 clones, approximately 85% of them singletons. With 4 bases clipped from V and 0 bases from J, the junction kept 7 bases outside the gene matches. Germline V gene data show CDR1 as SGHRS and CDR2 as YFSETQ. This CDR3 spans 16 amino acids. The source of this sequence is a human donor in a cohort sampled during active COVID-19. The sample taken for sequencing was peripheral blood. The rearrangement joins TRBV5-1 to TRBJ1-2; 9 nucleotides match TRBD1. CDR3 residues: CASSRTGATANYGYTF. The CDR3 coding sequence is TGCGCCAGCAGCCGGACAGGGGCCACAGCTAACTATGGCTACACCTTC. Filled out from reference TRBV5-1 and TRBJ1-2, the complete variable domain reads KAGVTQTPRYLIKTRGQQVTLSCSPISGHRSVSWYQQTPGQGLQFLFEYFSETQRNKGNFPGRFSGRQFSNSRSEMNVSTLELGDSALYLCASSRTGATANYGYTFGSGTRLTVV.